This T cell receptor beta chain emerged from a study of CD8+CD57+ T cells in acquired aplastic anemia. TCR beta VDJ combinations and CDR3 sequences were profiled from genomic DNA. MiXCR, applied by TCRdb to the reads, yields one record per CDR3 protein. Of some 120,000 distinct CDR3 sequences listed, about 43% are singletons. Patients chosen for sequencing had shown CD8+CD57+ cell expansion by flow cytometry. Germline CDR1 and CDR2: SQVTM and ANQGSEA. V lost 5 bases and J lost 6, with 16 bases in between. The CDR3 covers 13 residues. The source of this sequence is a human donor with aplastic anemia. The rearrangement links TRBV29-1 to TRBJ1-2; D perhaps matches TRBD1 (6 bases). The sample comprised sorted CD4+, CD8+, or CD8+CD57+ T cells (not recorded which) from PBMCs. The CDR3 nucleotides read TGCAGCGTTTCATACAGGGATCAACATGGCTACACCTTC. Amino acid sequence: CSVSYRDQHGYTF.